This section outlines one T cell receptor beta chain sequence together with its context. The data derive from a study of a mutant IDH1 vaccine in newly diagnosed glioma. Background on the study: Earlier treatment was radiotherapy, temozolomide, or both, with most getting both.

The time point: baseline, week 1 (first vaccination visit). The treatment here: pre-vaccination baseline after standard-of-care therapy. V was cut by 7 bases and J by 0 bases, with 4 bases left in between. Germline CDR1 and CDR2: SGHTA and FQGNSA. The CDR3 is made up of 13 amino acids. Repertoires were generated with immunoSEQ multiplex PCR, while TCRdb's copy carries only in-frame clones and drops some. Here the sample spans about 88,000 clones, over 70% being singletons. The sequence derives from a man aged 35-49 years with glioma. Some clones in this sample may be carry-over from other donors' samples. This chain uses TRBV7-2 with TRBJ2-6; D not resolved. The sequences come from PBMCs, collected from a glioma patient treated with radiotherapy, temozolomide or both. CDR3 bases: TGTGCCAGCAAGTTCTCTGGGGCCAACGTCCTGACTTTC. Amino acid sequence: CASKFSGANVLTF. The full variable domain, in which reference TRBV7-2 and TRBJ2-6 provide the parts outside the CDR3, is GAGVSQSPSNKVTEKGKDVELRCDPISGHTALYWYRQSLGQGLEFLIYFQGNSAPDKSGLPSDRFSAERTGGSVSTLTIQRTQQEDSAVYLCASKFSGANVLTFGAGSRLTVL.